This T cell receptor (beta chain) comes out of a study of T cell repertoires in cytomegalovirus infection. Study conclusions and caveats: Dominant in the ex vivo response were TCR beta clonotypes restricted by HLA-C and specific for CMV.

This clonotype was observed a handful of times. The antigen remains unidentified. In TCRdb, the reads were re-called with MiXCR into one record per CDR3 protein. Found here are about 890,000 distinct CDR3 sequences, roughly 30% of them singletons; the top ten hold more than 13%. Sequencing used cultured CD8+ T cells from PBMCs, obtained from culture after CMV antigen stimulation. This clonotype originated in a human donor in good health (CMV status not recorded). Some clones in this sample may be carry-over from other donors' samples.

This chain's CDR3 is CASSLFWGSTDTQYF. CDR3 sequence (DNA): TGTGCCAGCAGTTTATTTTGGGGGAGCACAGATACGCAGTATTTT. J is TRBJ2-3 and V is TRBV27, with D perhaps given as TRBD1 or TRBD2 (5 bases each). The CDR3 loop spans 15 amino acids. The germline V gene has CDR1 MNHEY and CDR2 SMNVEV (reference sequence). Trimming stripped 1 base from V and 0 bases from J, with 8 bases between.